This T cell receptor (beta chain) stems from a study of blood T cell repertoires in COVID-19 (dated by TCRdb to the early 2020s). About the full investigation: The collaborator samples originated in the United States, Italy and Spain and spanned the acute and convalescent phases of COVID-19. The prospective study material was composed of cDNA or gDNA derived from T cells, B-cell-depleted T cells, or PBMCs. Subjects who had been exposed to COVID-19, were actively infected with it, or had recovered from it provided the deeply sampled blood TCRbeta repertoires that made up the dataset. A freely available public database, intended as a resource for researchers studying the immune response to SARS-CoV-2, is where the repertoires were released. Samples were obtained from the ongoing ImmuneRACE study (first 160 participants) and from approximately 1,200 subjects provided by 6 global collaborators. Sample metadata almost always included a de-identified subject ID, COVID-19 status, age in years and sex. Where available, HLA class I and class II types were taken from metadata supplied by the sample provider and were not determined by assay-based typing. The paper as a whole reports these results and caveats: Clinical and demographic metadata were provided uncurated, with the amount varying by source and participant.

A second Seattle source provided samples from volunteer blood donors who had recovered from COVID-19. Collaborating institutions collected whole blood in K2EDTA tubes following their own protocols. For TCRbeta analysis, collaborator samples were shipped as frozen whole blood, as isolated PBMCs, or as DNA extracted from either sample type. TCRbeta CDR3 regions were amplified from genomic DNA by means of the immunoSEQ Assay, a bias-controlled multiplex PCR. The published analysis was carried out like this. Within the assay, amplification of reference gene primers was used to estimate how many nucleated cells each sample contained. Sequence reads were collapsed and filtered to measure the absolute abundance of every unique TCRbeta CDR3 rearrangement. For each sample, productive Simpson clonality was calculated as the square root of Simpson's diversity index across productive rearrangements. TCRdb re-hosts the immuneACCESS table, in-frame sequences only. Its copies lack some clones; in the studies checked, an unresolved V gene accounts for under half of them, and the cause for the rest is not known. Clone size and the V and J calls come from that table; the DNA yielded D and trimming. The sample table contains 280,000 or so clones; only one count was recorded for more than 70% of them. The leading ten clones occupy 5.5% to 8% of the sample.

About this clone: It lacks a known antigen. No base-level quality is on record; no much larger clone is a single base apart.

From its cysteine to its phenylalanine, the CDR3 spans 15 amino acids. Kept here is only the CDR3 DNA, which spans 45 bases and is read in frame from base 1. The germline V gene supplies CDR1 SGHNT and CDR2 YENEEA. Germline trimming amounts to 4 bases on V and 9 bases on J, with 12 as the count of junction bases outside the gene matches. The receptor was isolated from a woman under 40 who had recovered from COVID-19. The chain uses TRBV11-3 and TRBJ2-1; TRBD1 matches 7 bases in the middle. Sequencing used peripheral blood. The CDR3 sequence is CASSSLGTAGGEQFF. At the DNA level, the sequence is TGTGCCAGCAGCTCCCTGGGGACAGCTGGGGGTGAGCAGTTCTTC. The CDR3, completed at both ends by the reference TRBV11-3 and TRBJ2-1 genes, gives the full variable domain EAGVVQSPRYKIIEKKQPVAFWCNPISGHNTLYWYLQNLGQGPELLIRYENEEAVDDSQLPKDRFSAERLKGVDSTLKIQPAELGDSAVYLCASSSLGTAGGEQFFGPGTRLTVL.